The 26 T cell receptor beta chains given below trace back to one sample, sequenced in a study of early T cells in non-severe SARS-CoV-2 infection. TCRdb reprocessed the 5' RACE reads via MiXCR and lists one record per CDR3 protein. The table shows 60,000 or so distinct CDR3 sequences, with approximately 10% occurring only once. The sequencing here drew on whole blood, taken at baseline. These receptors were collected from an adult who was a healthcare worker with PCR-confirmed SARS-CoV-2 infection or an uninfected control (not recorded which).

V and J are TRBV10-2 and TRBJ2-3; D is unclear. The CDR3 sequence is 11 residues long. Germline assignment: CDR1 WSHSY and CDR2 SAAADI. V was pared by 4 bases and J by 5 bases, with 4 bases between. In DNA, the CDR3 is TGCGCCAGCAGTGTTGTAGATACGCAGTATTTT. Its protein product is CASSVVDTQYF.

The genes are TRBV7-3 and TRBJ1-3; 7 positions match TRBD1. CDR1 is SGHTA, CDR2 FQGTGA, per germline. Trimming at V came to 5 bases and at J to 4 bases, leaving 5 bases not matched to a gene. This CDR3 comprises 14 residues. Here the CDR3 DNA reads TGTGCCAGCAGCGCAACAGGGGCCGGAAACACCATATATTTT. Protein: CASSATGAGNTIYF.

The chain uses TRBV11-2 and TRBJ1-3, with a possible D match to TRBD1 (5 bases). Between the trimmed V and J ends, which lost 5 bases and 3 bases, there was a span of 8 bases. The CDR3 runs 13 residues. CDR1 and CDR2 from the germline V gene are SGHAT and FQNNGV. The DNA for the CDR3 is TGTGCCAGCAGCGACGGACATGGAAACACCATATATTTT. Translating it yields CASSDGHGNTIYF.

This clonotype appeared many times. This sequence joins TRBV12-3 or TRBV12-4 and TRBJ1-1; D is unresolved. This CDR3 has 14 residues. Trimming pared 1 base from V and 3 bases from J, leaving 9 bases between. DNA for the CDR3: TGTGCCAGCAGTTTAGGCTGGGAAGACACTGAAGCTTTCTTT. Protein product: CASSLGWEDTEAFF.

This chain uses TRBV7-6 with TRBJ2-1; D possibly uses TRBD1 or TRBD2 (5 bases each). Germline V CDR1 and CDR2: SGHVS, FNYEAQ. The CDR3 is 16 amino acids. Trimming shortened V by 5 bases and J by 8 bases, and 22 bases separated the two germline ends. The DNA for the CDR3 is TGTGCCAGCAGCAAGGGCGGGCAGGGCGGACCTCATGAGCAGTTCTTC. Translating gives CASSKGGQGGPHEQFF.

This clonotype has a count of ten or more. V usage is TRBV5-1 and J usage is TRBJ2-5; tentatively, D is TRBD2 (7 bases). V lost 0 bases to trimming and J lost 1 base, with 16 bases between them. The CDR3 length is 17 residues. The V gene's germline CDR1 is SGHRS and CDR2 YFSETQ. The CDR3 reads CASSLGVAGARQETQYF. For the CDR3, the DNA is TGCGCCAGCAGCTTGGGCGTGGCGGGGGCCCGCCAAGAGACCCAGTACTTC.

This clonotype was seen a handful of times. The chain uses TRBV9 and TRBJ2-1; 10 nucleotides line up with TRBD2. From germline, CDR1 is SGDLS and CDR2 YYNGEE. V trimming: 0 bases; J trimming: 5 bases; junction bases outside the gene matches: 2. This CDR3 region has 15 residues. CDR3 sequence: CASSVGLAGDNEQFF. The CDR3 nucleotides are TGTGCCAGCAGCGTAGGCCTAGCGGGGGACAATGAGCAGTTCTTC.

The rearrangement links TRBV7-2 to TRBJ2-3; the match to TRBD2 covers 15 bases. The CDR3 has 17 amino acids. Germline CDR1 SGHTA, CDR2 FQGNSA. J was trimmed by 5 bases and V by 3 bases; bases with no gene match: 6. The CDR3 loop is CASSFRTSGRAIDTQYF. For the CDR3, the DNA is TGTGCCAGCAGCTTTCGGACTAGCGGGAGGGCCATAGATACGCAGTATTTT.

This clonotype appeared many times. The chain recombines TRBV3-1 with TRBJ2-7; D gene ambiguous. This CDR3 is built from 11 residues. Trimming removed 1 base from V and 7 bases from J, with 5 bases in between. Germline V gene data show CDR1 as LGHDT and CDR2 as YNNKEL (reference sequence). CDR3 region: CASSQVGEQYF. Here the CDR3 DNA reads TGTGCCAGCAGCCAAGTCGGGGAGCAGTACTTC.

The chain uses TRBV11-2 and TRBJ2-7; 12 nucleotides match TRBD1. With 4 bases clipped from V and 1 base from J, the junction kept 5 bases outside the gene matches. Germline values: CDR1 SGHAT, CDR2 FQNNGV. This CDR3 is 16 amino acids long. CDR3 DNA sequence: TGTGCCAGCAGCTCGGGACAGGGGGCCGTATCCTACGAGCAGTACTTC. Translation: CASSSGQGAVSYEQYF.

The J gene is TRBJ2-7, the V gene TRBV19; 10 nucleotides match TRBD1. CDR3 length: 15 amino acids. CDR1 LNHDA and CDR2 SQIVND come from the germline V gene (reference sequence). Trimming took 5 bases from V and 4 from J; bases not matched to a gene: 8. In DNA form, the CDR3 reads TGTGCCAGTAGTGCCTCCGGGACAGGGGAATACGAGCAGTACTTC. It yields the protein CASSASGTGEYEQYF.

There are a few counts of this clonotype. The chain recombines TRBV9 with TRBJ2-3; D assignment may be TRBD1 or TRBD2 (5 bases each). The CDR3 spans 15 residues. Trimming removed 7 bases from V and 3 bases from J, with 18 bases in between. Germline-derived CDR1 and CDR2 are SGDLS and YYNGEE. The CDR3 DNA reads TGTGCCAGCGCCGACGAGGGACGGGTGACAGATACGCAGTATTTT. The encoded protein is CASADEGRVTDTQYF. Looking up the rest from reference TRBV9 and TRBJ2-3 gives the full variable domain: DSGVTQTPKHLITATGQRVTLRCSPRSGDLSVYWYQQSLDQGLQFLIQYYNGEERAKGNILERFSAQQFPDLHSELNLSSLELGDSALYFCASADEGRVTDTQYFGPGTRLTVL.

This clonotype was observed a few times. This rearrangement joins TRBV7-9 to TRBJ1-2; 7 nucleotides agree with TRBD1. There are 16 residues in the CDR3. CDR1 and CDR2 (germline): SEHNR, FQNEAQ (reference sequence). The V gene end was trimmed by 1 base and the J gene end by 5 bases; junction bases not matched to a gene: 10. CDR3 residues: CASSLVSVGQKYGYTF. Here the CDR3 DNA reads TGTGCCAGCAGCTTAGTCTCTGTGGGACAGAAATATGGCTACACCTTC. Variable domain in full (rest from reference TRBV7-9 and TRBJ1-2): DTGVSQNPRHKITKRGQNVTFRCDPISEHNRLYWYRQTLGQGPEFLTYFQNEAQLEKSRLLSDRFSAERPKGSFSTLEIQRTEQGDSAMYLCASSLVSVGQKYGYTFGSGTRLTVV.

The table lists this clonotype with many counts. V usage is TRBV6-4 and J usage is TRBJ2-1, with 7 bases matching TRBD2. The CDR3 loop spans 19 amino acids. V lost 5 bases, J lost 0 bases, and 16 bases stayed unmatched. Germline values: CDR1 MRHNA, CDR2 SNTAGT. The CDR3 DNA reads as TGTGCCAGCAGTCCCCCGGGGGGAGAACGGGGGAGCTCCTACAATGAGCAGTTCTTC. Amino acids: CASSPPGGERGSSYNEQFF.

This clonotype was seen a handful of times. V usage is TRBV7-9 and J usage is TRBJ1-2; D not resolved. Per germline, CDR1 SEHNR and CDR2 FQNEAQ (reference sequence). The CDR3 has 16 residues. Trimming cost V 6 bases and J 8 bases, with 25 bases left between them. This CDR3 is CASSPRPRLPSGGYTF. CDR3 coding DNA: TGTGCCAGCAGTCCCCGCCCGAGACTCCCCTCTGGAGGCTACACCTTC.

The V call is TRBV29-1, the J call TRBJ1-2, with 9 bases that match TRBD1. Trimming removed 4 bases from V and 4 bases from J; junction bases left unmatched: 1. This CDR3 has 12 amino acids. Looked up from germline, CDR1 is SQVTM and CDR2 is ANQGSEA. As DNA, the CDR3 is TGCAGCGTTGCGGACAGGGGCTATGGCTACACCTTC. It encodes CSVADRGYGYTF.

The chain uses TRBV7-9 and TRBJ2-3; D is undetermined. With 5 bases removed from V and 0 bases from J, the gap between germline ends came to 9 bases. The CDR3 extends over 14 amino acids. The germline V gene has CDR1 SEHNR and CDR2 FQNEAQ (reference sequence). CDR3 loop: CASSLATSTDTQYF. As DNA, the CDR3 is TGTGCCAGCAGCCTCGCGACTAGCACAGATACGCAGTATTTT.

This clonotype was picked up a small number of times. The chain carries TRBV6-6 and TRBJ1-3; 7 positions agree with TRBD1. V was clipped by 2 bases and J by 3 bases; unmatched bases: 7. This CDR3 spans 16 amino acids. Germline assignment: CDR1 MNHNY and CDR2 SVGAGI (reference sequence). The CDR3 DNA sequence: TGTGCCAGCAGTTACACGGGACAGTCTAATGGAAACACCATATATTTT. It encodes CASSYTGQSNGNTIYF.

DNA of the CDR3: TGCAGTGCTAGAGACATTAGACAGGGTGGAGGGACCGGGGAGCTGTTTTTT. Translated: CSARDIRQGGGTGELFF. The rearrangement uses TRBV20-1 and TRBJ2-2; D might be TRBD1 (7 bases). CDR3 length: 17 residues. The V end was cut by 0 bases, the J end by 5 bases, with 19 bases between. Germline CDR1 and CDR2: DFQATT and SNEGSKA (reference sequence).

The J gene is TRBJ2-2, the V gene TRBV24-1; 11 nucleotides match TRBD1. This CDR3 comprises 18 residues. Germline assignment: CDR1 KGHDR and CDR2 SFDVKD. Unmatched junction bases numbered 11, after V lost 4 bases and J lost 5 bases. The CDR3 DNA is TGTGCCACCAGTGACCACCCAGGACAGGGGGCGAGGACCGGGGAGCTGTTTTTT. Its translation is CATSDHPGQGARTGELFF.

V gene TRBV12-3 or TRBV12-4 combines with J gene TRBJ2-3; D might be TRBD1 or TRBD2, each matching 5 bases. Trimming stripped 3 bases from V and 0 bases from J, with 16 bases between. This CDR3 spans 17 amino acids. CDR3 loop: CASSLSGGARSTDTQYF. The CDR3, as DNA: TGTGCCAGCAGTTTGAGTGGGGGTGCCCGTAGCACAGATACGCAGTATTTT.

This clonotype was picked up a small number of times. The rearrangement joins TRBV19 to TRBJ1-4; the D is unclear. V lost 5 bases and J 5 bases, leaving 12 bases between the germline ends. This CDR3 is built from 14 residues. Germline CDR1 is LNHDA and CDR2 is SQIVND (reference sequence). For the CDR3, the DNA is TGTGCCAGTAGTGGCGGGCATCTGAATGAAAAACTGTTTTTT. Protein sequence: CASSGGHLNEKLFF.

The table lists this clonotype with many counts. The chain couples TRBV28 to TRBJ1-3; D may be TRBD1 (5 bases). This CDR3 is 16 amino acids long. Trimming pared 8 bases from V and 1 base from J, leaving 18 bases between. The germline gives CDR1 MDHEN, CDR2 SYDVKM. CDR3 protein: CASGGPELGSGNTIYF. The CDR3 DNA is TGTGCCAGCGGGGGTCCGGAGTTAGGATCTGGAAACACCATATATTTT. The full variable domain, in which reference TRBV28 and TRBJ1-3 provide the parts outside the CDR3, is DVKVTQSSRYLVKRTGEKVFLECVQDMDHENMFWYRQDPGLGLRLIYFSYDVKMKEKGDIPEGYSVSREKKERFSLILESASTNQTSMYLCASGGPELGSGNTIYFGEGSWLTVV.

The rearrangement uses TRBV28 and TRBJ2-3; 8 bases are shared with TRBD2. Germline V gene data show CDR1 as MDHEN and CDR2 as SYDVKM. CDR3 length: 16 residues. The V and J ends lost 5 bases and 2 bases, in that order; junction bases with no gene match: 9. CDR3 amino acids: CASSPLAGGPTDTQYF. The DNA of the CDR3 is TGTGCCAGCAGTCCCTTGGCGGGGGGCCCCACAGATACGCAGTATTTT.

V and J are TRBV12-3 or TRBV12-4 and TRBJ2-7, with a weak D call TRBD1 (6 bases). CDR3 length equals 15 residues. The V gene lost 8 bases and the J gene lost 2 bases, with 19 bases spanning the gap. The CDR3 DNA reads TGTGCCAGCGTGGGGGACACCCCAGGGGCCTACGAGCAGTACTTC. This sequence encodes CASVGDTPGAYEQYF.

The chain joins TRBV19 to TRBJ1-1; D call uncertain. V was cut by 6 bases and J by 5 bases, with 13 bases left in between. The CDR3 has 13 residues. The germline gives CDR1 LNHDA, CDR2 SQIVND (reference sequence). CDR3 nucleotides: TGTGCCAGTAGATTCGGGGTCCCTACTGAAGCTTTCTTT. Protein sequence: CASRFGVPTEAFF.